These 15 T cell receptor beta chains came from one sample sequenced in a study of glioma-infiltrating T cells. Amplification of TCR alpha and beta CDR3 regions from RNA used iRepertoire nested multiplex PCR. TCRdb fed the multiplex PCR reads into MiXCR, producing one record per CDR3 protein. The data show approximately 120,000 distinct CDR3 sequences, less than 30% seen once. The sample was glioma tissue, nonneoplastic brain tissue, or PBMCs (not recorded which). All receptors come from a human donor with low-grade glioma or glioblastoma, undergoing nonglioma brain surgery, or in good health (not recorded which).

This clonotype was seen ten or more times. In nucleotides, the CDR3 is TGTGCCACACAGGACTGGGCCGGCTACACCTTC. This encodes CATQDWAGYTF. The genes are TRBV19 and TRBJ1-2; weak D call: TRBD1 (5 bases). The CDR3 is 11 residues long. V lost 10 bases and J 8 bases, leaving 14 bases between the germline ends. Germline CDR1 is LNHDA and CDR2 is SQIVND (reference sequence). The variable domain in full, with the rest retrieved from reference TRBV19 and TRBJ1-2, is DGGITQSPKYLFRKEGQNVTLSCEQNLNHDAMYWYRQDPGQGLRLIYYSQIVNDFQKGDIAEGYSVSREKKESFPLTVTSAQKNPTAFYLCATQDWAGYTFGSGTRLTVV.

The table lists this clonotype with a few counts. One end of the junction does not line up with germline, which may come from a read error. J is TRBJ1-2 and V is TRBV20-1; tentatively, D is TRBD1 (5 bases). The germline CDR1 and CDR2 sequences are DFQATT and SNEGSKA (reference sequence). The CDR3 sequence is 12 residues long. CDR3 residues: CSASYRSYGYNF. CDR3 coding DNA: TGCAGTGCTTCCTACAGGTCCTATGGCTACAACTTC.

The table lists this clonotype with many counts. CDR3 region: CASRSMGSYNSPLHF. CDR3 coding DNA: TGTGCCAGCAGGTCCATGGGATCCTATAATTCACCCCTCCACTTT. The V gene is TRBV7-9, the J gene TRBJ1-6; no clear D. The CDR3 covers 15 residues. Trimming stripped 6 bases from V and 1 base from J, with 10 bases between. Germline V CDR1 and CDR2: SEHNR, FQNEAQ (reference sequence).

Comments on this clonotype: A much bigger clone sits one base away, suggesting this may be a read error. The V and J genes are TRBV2 and TRBJ1-1; D is undetermined. The CDR3 totals 12 residues. Germline assignment: CDR1 SNHLY and CDR2 FYNNEI. V lost 7 bases, J lost 12 bases, and 18 bases lay in between. CDR3 region: CASNPAGQSTFF. The DNA for the CDR3 is TGTGCCAGCAATCCGGCAGGCCAGTCTACTTTCTTT.

Details on this clonotype: At one of its ends the junction is not consistent with the germline gene, which may arise from a read error. This chain connects TRBV20-1 to TRBJ1-1, with a weak D call TRBD1 (5 bases). The germline V gene has CDR1 DFQATT and CDR2 SNEGSKA (reference sequence). CDR3 length equals 8 residues. The DNA of the CDR3 is TGCAGCGCTAGACAGGCTTTCTTT. Protein: CSARQAFF.

This clonotype was observed at least ten times. The chain couples TRBV20-1 to TRBJ1-5; TRBD1 agrees at 7 bases. CDR1 is DFQATT, CDR2 SNEGSKA, per germline (reference sequence). Germline trimming cut 3 bases from V and 4 bases from J; bases unmatched to any gene: 3. The length of the CDR3 is 13 residues. CDR3 residues: CSARWDRNQPQHF. In nucleotides, the CDR3 is TGCAGTGCTAGGTGGGACAGAAATCAGCCCCAGCATTTT.

The DNA of the CDR3 is TGCGCCAGCAGCTTGGGGACCGTAACCTACGAGCAGTACTTC. Amino acid sequence: CASSLGTVTYEQYF. V is TRBV5-1 and J is TRBJ2-7, with D unclear. Germline V lookup: CDR1 SGHRS, CDR2 YFSETQ. Trimming left V 0 bases short and J 2 bases short, with 9 bases between. The CDR3 consists of 14 residues.

In this sample, this clonotype turned up many times. The V and J genes are TRBV6-2 or TRBV6-3 and TRBJ2-5, with 7 nucleotides matching TRBD2. Germline-derived CDR1 and CDR2 are MNHEY and SVGEGT. This CDR3 contains 18 residues. V lost 2 bases and J lost 0; bases outside the gene matches: 12. The CDR3 nucleotides are TGTGCCAGCAGTTACGGGCCCCCGACTAGCTCCTACCAAGAGACCCAGTACTTC. This gives the protein CASSYGPPTSSYQETQYF.

This clonotype showed up many times. CDR3 bases: TGTGCCAGCAGTGAAGCGCTTACTGGCTACACCTTC. Amino acid sequence: CASSEALTGYTF. The V call is TRBV2, the J call TRBJ1-2; D call uncertain. This CDR3 spans 12 amino acids. Germline V gene lookup returns CDR1 SNHLY and CDR2 FYNNEI. Trimming removed 0 bases at V and 7 bases at J, with 6 bases between.

This clonotype occurred many times. V and J are TRBV20-1 and TRBJ2-5; no definite D call. There are 12 residues in the CDR3. Germline loops: CDR1 DFQATT, CDR2 SNEGSKA (reference sequence). Trimming left V 1 base short and J 2 bases short, with 5 bases between. The CDR3 DNA sequence: TGCAGTGCTAGAGTCCATCAAGAGACCCAGTACTTC. Protein sequence: CSARVHQETQYF.

This clonotype has at least ten counts. The chain is built from TRBV7-2 and TRBJ1-5, with D maybe TRBD1 (6 bases). V gave up 4 bases and J gave up 3 bases, with 13 bases separating them. CDR1 is SGHTA, CDR2 FQGNSA, per germline. CDR3 length equals 15 residues. The CDR3 loop reads CASSSNRAFNQPQHF. CDR3 DNA: TGTGCCAGCAGCTCTAACAGGGCTTTCAATCAGCCCCAGCATTTT.

This clonotype was detected ten times or more. This chain joins TRBV7-2 and TRBJ2-1; D is undetermined. This CDR3 region has 15 residues. Germline values: CDR1 SGHTA, CDR2 FQGNSA. The ends were cut back, 5 bases at V and 2 bases at J, with 13 bases in the middle. The chain's CDR3 is CASSLDDMAYNEQFF. The CDR3 DNA sequence: TGTGCCAGCAGCCTTGACGATATGGCCTACAATGAGCAGTTCTTC.

The V and J genes are TRBV6-1 and TRBJ2-1; D is unclear. CDR3 length equals 17 residues. V was pared by 5 bases and J by 5 bases, with 22 bases between. The germline CDR1 and CDR2 sequences are MNHNS and SASEGT. The CDR3 region is CASSPRRAWWDDNEQFF. CDR3 nucleotide sequence: TGTGCCAGCAGTCCCCGGAGAGCGTGGTGGGATGACAATGAGCAGTTCTTC.

This clonotype occurred many times. The chain uses TRBV3-1 and TRBJ2-3, with 11 bases aligning to TRBD1. Losses at the gene ends were 4 bases for V and 2 bases for J; bases not matched to a gene: 5. The CDR3 sequence is 16 residues long. CDR1 and CDR2 (germline): LGHDT, YNNKEL (reference sequence). CDR3 sequence (DNA): TGTGCCAGCAGCCTTGGACAGGGGGCTGTCACAGATACGCAGTATTTT. It is translated as CASSLGQGAVTDTQYF.

This clonotype was observed at least ten times. The V call is TRBV7-2, the J call TRBJ2-7, with TRBD2 matching 7 bases. V gave up 3 bases and J gave up 2 bases; unmatched junction bases: 4. The germline V gene encodes CDR1 SGHTA and CDR2 FQGNSA. This CDR3 comprises 14 residues. The DNA of the CDR3 is TGTGCCAGCAGCTTGGCGGGAGACCCCTACGAGCAGTACTTC. It codes for CASSLAGDPYEQYF. Using reference TRBV7-2 and TRBJ2-7 for the parts outside the CDR3, the full variable domain is GAGVSQSPSNKVTEKGKDVELRCDPISGHTALYWYRQSLGQGLEFLIYFQGNSAPDKSGLPSDRFSAERTGGSVSTLTIQRTQQEDSAVYLCASSLAGDPYEQYFGPGTRLTVT.